Each of the 30 T cell receptor beta chains below was sequenced from the same sample in a study of early T cells in non-severe SARS-CoV-2 infection. Each CDR3 protein gets one entry after TCRdb re-called the 5' RACE reads with MiXCR. The data hold some 71,000 distinct CDR3 sequences, with approximately 11% observed a single time. Source: whole blood, taken at baseline. The receptors come from an adult who was a healthcare worker with PCR-confirmed SARS-CoV-2 infection or an uninfected control (not recorded which).

This clonotype was observed a few times. This rearrangement joins TRBV3-1 to TRBJ2-2; maybe TRBD2 (6 bases). The CDR3 runs 15 residues. Per germline, CDR1 LGHDT and CDR2 YNNKEL (reference sequence). Trimming took off 7 bases at V and 1 base at J, with 13 bases between the two ends. The CDR3 sequence is CASTPAGLNTGELFF. DNA for the CDR3: TGTGCCAGCACCCCTGCGGGATTGAACACCGGGGAGCTGTTTTTT. The variable domain in full, completed from reference TRBV3-1 and TRBJ2-2, reads DTAVSQTPKYLVTQMGNDKSIKCEQNLGHDTMYWYKQDSKKFLKIMFSYNNKELIINETVPNRFSPKSPDKAHLNLHINSLELGDSAVYFCASTPAGLNTGELFFGEGSRLTVL.

This clonotype was recorded at least ten times. V gene TRBV23-1 combines with J gene TRBJ2-3; tentatively, D is TRBD2 (6 bases). TRBV23-1 is identified as an open reading frame with a role that is uncertain. This CDR3 spans 16 amino acids. V was pared by 0 bases and J by 1 base, with 11 bases between. CDR3 protein: CASSQSERVGTDTQYF. Here the CDR3 DNA reads TGCGCCAGCAGTCAATCTGAGCGGGTGGGCACAGATACGCAGTATTTT.

This clonotype was picked up many times. The chain uses TRBV10-3 and TRBJ2-7; perhaps D is TRBD1 or TRBD2 (6 bases each). This CDR3 has 14 residues. V was trimmed by 7 bases and J by 4 bases, leaving 17 bases between them. Per the germline V gene, CDR1 is ENHRY and CDR2 is SYGVKD. CDR3 sequence: CAIKGEEREYEQYF. CDR3 nucleotide sequence: TGTGCCATCAAGGGGGAGGAAAGAGAGTACGAGCAGTACTTC.

This clonotype was picked up many times. The V call is TRBV11-2, the J call TRBJ2-7, with 10 bases matching TRBD2. V gave up 1 base and J gave up 5 bases; unmatched junction bases: 8. Per germline, CDR1 SGHAT and CDR2 FQNNGV. The CDR3 sequence is 16 residues long. In nucleotides, the CDR3 is TGTGCCAGCAGCTTAGGAGCGGGAGGGCCGGCCGACGAGCAGTACTTC. Protein: CASSLGAGGPADEQYF.

The CDR3 sequence is CASSDLVAEAFF. As DNA, the CDR3 is TGTGCCAGCAGTGACCTGGTGGCTGAAGCTTTCTTT. The V gene is TRBV25-1, the J gene TRBJ1-1; D is unclear. Germline V CDR1 and CDR2: MGHDK, SYGVNS. V lost 3 bases and J 6 bases, leaving 8 bases between the germline ends. The CDR3 is 12 amino acids. The complete variable domain, with remaining parts taken from reference TRBV25-1 and TRBJ1-1, reads EADIYQTPRYLVIGTGKKITLECSQTMGHDKMYWYQQDPGMELHLIHYSYGVNSTEKGDLSSESTVSRIRTEHFPLTLESARPSHTSQYLCASSDLVAEAFFGQGTRLTVV.

This clonotype was counted a few times. The chain employs TRBV7-9 and TRBJ1-1, with D unresolved. CDR1 SEHNR and CDR2 FQNEAQ come from the germline V gene (reference sequence). This CDR3 contains 13 residues. V lost 5 bases, J lost 3 bases, and 10 bases lay in between. The chain's CDR3 is CASSDPIDTEAFF. As DNA, the CDR3 is TGTGCCAGCAGCGATCCAATTGACACTGAAGCTTTCTTT.

This clonotype has at least ten counts. This chain connects TRBV18 to TRBJ2-7, with TRBD2 identical over 8 bases. This CDR3 comprises 16 residues. Germline V lookup: CDR1 KGHSH, CDR2 LQKENI. The V and J ends lost 3 bases and 0 bases, in that order; junction bases with no gene match: 7. The CDR3 sequence is CASSPRGSGSSYEQYF. Here the CDR3 DNA reads TGTGCCAGCTCACCGCGCGGAAGCGGGAGCTCCTACGAGCAGTACTTC.

This clonotype was observed many times. The chain uses TRBV20-1 and TRBJ2-2, with 8 bases fitting TRBD1. J gave up 3 bases and V 1 base, and 7 bases lay outside the gene matches. The CDR3 sequence is 16 residues long. The germline gives CDR1 DFQATT, CDR2 SNEGSKA (reference sequence). The CDR3 DNA reads as TGCAGTGCTAGAGTGCCCAGGGGGCTATACACCGGGGAGCTGTTTTTT. Translation gives CSARVPRGLYTGELFF.

This clonotype was found many times. The DNA of the CDR3 is TGCAGCGTTGGGCTAGCGGCAAAAAGTCCGTCCGAGCAGTACTTC. Its translation: CSVGLAAKSPSEQYF. The gene calls are TRBV29-1 and TRBJ2-7; 7 bases match TRBD2. The CDR3 contains 15 residues. CDR1 is SQVTM, CDR2 ANQGSEA, per germline. V gave up 4 bases and J gave up 6 bases; unmatched junction bases: 15.

The sample holds many counts of this clonotype. The genes are TRBV19 and TRBJ2-1; 9 bases are a match to TRBD1. Germline CDR1 is LNHDA and CDR2 is SQIVND (reference sequence). The CDR3 consists of 13 residues. Trimming took 10 bases from V and 6 from J; bases not matched to a gene: 7. CDR3 DNA: TGTGCCACCAGACAGGGGGGGGGCAATGAGCAGTTCTTC. Translation: CATRQGGGNEQFF.

Of note for this clonotype: A much larger clone lies one base from this, so it may be a read error. This chain links TRBV2 with TRBJ2-5, with 7 bases matching TRBD1. Germline values: CDR1 SNHLY, CDR2 FYNNEI. CDR3 length equals 13 residues. V shed 5 bases, J shed 5 bases, and the junction held 5 bases outside the gene matches. The DNA of the CDR3 is TGTGCCAGCAGTACAGGGGAAAGGGAGACCCAGTACTTC. Protein: CASSTGERETQYF. Variable domain in full (rest from reference TRBV2 and TRBJ2-5): EPEVTQTPSHQVTQMGQEVILRCVPISNHLYFYWYRQILGQKVEFLVSFYNNEISEKSEIFDDQFSVERPDGSNFTLKIRSTKLEDSAMYFCASSTGERETQYFGPGTRLLVL.

CDR3 region: CASSYTGYNEQFF. The DNA for the CDR3 is TGTGCCAGCAGTTATACAGGGTACAATGAGCAGTTCTTC. The chain employs TRBV27 and TRBJ2-1, with D possibly TRBD1 on 6 matching bases. Trimming shortened V by 4 bases and J by 4 bases, and 8 bases separated the two germline ends. The CDR3 runs 13 residues. Looked up from germline, CDR1 is MNHEY and CDR2 is SMNVEV (reference sequence).

This clonotype was seen more than once but under ten times. The chain uses TRBV19 and TRBJ2-2; no definite D call. V gave up 5 bases and J gave up 4 bases, with 11 bases separating them. Germline CDR1 is LNHDA and CDR2 is SQIVND (reference sequence). This CDR3 spans 14 amino acids. CDR3 sequence reads: CASSGIIGTGELFF. DNA for the CDR3: TGTGCCAGTAGTGGCATCATAGGCACCGGGGAGCTGTTTTTT. Full variable domain (remainder filled in from reference TRBV19 and TRBJ2-2): DGGITQSPKYLFRKEGQNVTLSCEQNLNHDAMYWYRQDPGQGLRLIYYSQIVNDFQKGDIAEGYSVSREKKESFPLTVTSAQKNPTAFYLCASSGIIGTGELFFGEGSRLTVL.

The rearrangement links TRBV27 to TRBJ1-2; a possible D gene is TRBD1 (6 bases). The CDR3 totals 15 residues. Germline CDR1 reads MNHEY; CDR2 reads SMNVEV (reference sequence). Between the trimmed V and J ends, which lost 5 bases and 8 bases, there was a span of 21 bases. The CDR3 loop is CASSLIGGQRKGYTF. CDR3 sequence (DNA): TGTGCCAGCAGTCTCATAGGAGGACAGCGGAAGGGCTACACCTTC.

This clonotype was seen many times. The rearrangement links TRBV4-2 to TRBJ2-3; D gene uncertain. The V end was cut by 1 base, the J end by 2 bases, with 7 bases between. Per germline, CDR1 LGHNA and CDR2 YNFKEQ. The CDR3 covers 14 residues. Here the CDR3 DNA reads TGTGCCAGCAGCCAAGGGGCCATCACAGATACGCAGTATTTT. Translated: CASSQGAITDTQYF.

This clonotype was counted at least ten times. The chain links TRBV12-3 or TRBV12-4 to TRBJ2-1; D not resolved. Trimming left V 7 bases short and J 8 bases short, with 9 bases between. CDR3 length equals 11 residues. For the CDR3, the DNA is TGTGCCAGCACCCTTAGGTATGAGCAGTTCTTC. Translating it yields CASTLRYEQFF.

This clonotype was observed a few times. DNA for the CDR3: TGCAGCGTTGTGGCAGGGGGCATCGGGGAGCTGTTTTTT. Its protein is CSVVAGGIGELFF. The genes are TRBV29-1 and TRBJ2-2; 8 bases are a match to TRBD1. CDR1 is SQVTM and CDR2 is ANQGSEA in the germline V gene. V shed 4 bases and J 7 bases; nucleotides not matched to a gene: 5. CDR3 length equals 13 residues.

This rearrangement joins TRBV25-1 to TRBJ1-1, with D unresolved. Germline values: CDR1 MGHDK, CDR2 SYGVNS. The germline V and J ends were trimmed by 2 bases and 1 base, with 5 bases remaining between them. This CDR3 comprises 13 residues. The CDR3 bases are TGTGCCAGCAGTGAACCGGGGAACACTGAAGCTTTCTTT. As protein: CASSEPGNTEAFF.

This chain connects TRBV29-1 to TRBJ2-1, with 7 bases matching TRBD2. The CDR3 loop spans 16 amino acids. Germline assignment: CDR1 SQVTM and CDR2 ANQGSEA. Trimming at V came to 0 bases and at J to 4 bases, leaving 9 bases not matched to a gene. For the CDR3, the DNA is TGCAGCGTTGAAGAGAATGCGGCGGGAGCATACAATGAGCAGTTCTTC. It specifies CSVEENAAGAYNEQFF.

This clonotype has a count of ten or more. The chain uses TRBV11-2 and TRBJ2-5, with D perhaps TRBD1 (5 bases). V lost 5 bases and J 2 bases, leaving 15 bases between the germline ends. The CDR3 extends over 15 amino acids. Germline V CDR1 and CDR2: SGHAT, FQNNGV. As DNA, the CDR3 is TGTGCCAGCAGCCCCCGGGCGACAGAACAAGAGACCCAGTACTTC. As protein: CASSPRATEQETQYF.

This clonotype was picked up many times. The chain carries TRBV6-2 or TRBV6-3 and TRBJ2-1; no clear D gene. V was clipped by 0 bases and J by 0 bases, with 12 bases between them. There are 17 residues in the CDR3. Germline assignment: CDR1 MNHEY and CDR2 SVGEGT. The CDR3 sequence: CASSYSFGESSYNEQFF. The CDR3 DNA is TGTGCCAGCAGTTACTCTTTCGGCGAAAGCTCCTACAATGAGCAGTTCTTC.

This clonotype was seen many times. This chain connects TRBV28 to TRBJ2-5, with a weak D call TRBD1 (5 bases). Between the trimmed V and J ends, which lost 9 bases and 7 bases, there was a span of 12 bases. The CDR3 loop spans 11 amino acids. Germline lookup yields CDR1 MDHEN and CDR2 SYDVKM. The CDR3 protein is CASRNQGTQYF. In nucleotides, the CDR3 is TGTGCCAGTCGAAATCAGGGGACCCAGTACTTC. The full variable domain, completed using reference TRBV28 and TRBJ2-5, is DVKVTQSSRYLVKRTGEKVFLECVQDMDHENMFWYRQDPGLGLRLIYFSYDVKMKEKGDIPEGYSVSREKKERFSLILESASTNQTSMYLCASRNQGTQYFGPGTRLLVL.

In this sample, this clonotype turned up many times. The J gene is TRBJ2-5, the V gene TRBV7-2; D remains ambiguous. Trimming removed 6 bases at V and 2 bases at J, with 16 bases between. Per germline, CDR1 SGHTA and CDR2 FQGNSA. CDR3 length: 15 amino acids. CDR3 bases: TGTGCCAGCAGACGCAGCCGAGTGGTTCAAGAGACCCAGTACTTC. Its protein product is CASRRSRVVQETQYF. Combining the CDR3 with reference TRBV7-2 and TRBJ2-5 gives the whole variable domain GAGVSQSPSNKVTEKGKDVELRCDPISGHTALYWYRQSLGQGLEFLIYFQGNSAPDKSGLPSDRFSAERTGGSVSTLTIQRTQQEDSAVYLCASRRSRVVQETQYFGPGTRLLVL.

This chain joins TRBV30 and TRBJ2-7; 8 nucleotides align to TRBD1. The ends lost 6 bases at V and 3 bases at J; junction bases unmatched: 10. This CDR3 comprises 14 residues. Looked up from germline, CDR1 is GTSNPN and CDR2 is SVGIG (reference sequence). The CDR3 sequence is CACNRGTSVYEQYF. The DNA of the CDR3 is TGTGCCTGCAACAGGGGGACATCTGTCTACGAGCAGTACTTC.

V and J are TRBV27 and TRBJ2-7; 7 positions agree with TRBD2. CDR3 length equals 15 residues. From germline, CDR1 is MNHEY and CDR2 SMNVEV (reference sequence). The CDR3 loop reads CASRPGLRREYEQYF. The CDR3 DNA follows: TGTGCTTCCCGCCCGGGACTAAGGAGGGAATACGAGCAGTACTTC.

This clonotype was detected a few times. The rearrangement uses TRBV4-3 and TRBJ2-1; 7 nucleotides align to TRBD2. Per germline, CDR1 LGHNA and CDR2 YSLEER. This CDR3 is built from 16 residues. J was trimmed by 0 bases and V by 0 bases; bases with no gene match: 2. The CDR3 bases are TGCGCCAGCAGCCAAGACACGGGAGGCTCCTACAATGAGCAGTTCTTC. It codes for CASSQDTGGSYNEQFF.

V is TRBV20-1 and J is TRBJ1-4; 9 nucleotides match TRBD1. CDR1 DFQATT and CDR2 SNEGSKA come from the germline V gene (reference sequence). V shed 5 bases, J shed 0 bases, and the junction held 7 bases outside the gene matches. The CDR3 is 16 residues long. CDR3 region: CSAPKDRGATNEKLFF. DNA of the CDR3: TGCAGTGCTCCTAAGGACAGGGGAGCAACTAATGAAAAACTGTTTTTT.

This clonotype showed up just a few times. V is TRBV7-6 and J is TRBJ2-7; the match to TRBD2 covers 7 bases. V shed 2 bases and J 3 bases; nucleotides not matched to a gene: 7. This CDR3 is built from 15 residues. Germline assignment: CDR1 SGHVS and CDR2 FNYEAQ. The CDR3 loop reads CASSLYPSGVYEQYF. The CDR3 DNA reads TGTGCCAGCAGCTTATACCCTAGCGGAGTCTACGAGCAGTACTTC.

This clonotype has a handful of counts. The J gene is TRBJ1-2, the V gene TRBV7-2; 7 bases are shared with TRBD1. In germline, CDR1 is SGHTA, CDR2 FQGNSA. The trim removed 2 bases at V and 5 bases at J, leaving 2 bases unmatched. The CDR3 extends over 13 amino acids. CDR3 bases: TGTGCCAGCAGCTTATCAGGGGGGTATGGCTACACCTTC. Protein: CASSLSGGYGYTF.

This clonotype was found a few times. The chain couples TRBV19 to TRBJ2-5; a possible D gene is TRBD1 (5 bases). Germline-derived CDR1 and CDR2 are LNHDA and SQIVND (reference sequence). Trimming took off 3 bases at V and 6 bases at J, with 20 bases between the two ends. This CDR3 is 16 amino acids long. The CDR3 sequence: CASSMRRPQGSQTQYF. The CDR3 nucleotides are TGTGCCAGTAGTATGCGGAGACCGCAGGGATCCCAGACCCAGTACTTC.